These 7 T cell receptor beta chains came from one sample sequenced in a study of blood T cell repertoires in COVID-19 (dated by TCRdb to 2018 to 2020). Library prep was done by the immunoSEQ multiplex PCR assay. TCRdb obtained this table from immuneACCESS and retained in-frame rearrangements with V and J assigned. These tables miss some clones; where compared with another copy, unresolved V genes account for less than half of the shortfall, and the remainder is unexplained. In this sample the table shows fewer than 350,000 clones, 86% of which occur a single time. Clones ranked in the top ten supply about 8.6% of the sample. The specimen sequenced was peripheral blood. Every receptor here comes from a man aged 40-49 years with active or convalescent COVID-19.

The genes are TRBV27 and TRBJ1-1; 9 positions match TRBD1. The CDR3 has 16 residues. J gave up 4 bases and V 4 bases, and 10 bases lay outside the gene matches. Looked up from germline, CDR1 is MNHEY and CDR2 is SMNVEV (reference sequence). The CDR3 sequence: CASSSPTGGIGTEAFF. The DNA of the CDR3 is TGTGCCAGCAGTTCCCCGACAGGGGGTATCGGCACTGAAGCTTTCTTT.

The chain joins TRBV6-5 to TRBJ2-1; 13 positions match TRBD2. V shed 7 bases, J shed 7 bases, and the junction held 4 bases outside the gene matches. Germline V lookup: CDR1 MNHEY, CDR2 SVGAGI. CDR3 size: 14 residues. The chain's CDR3 is CASTPTSGRNEQFF. The CDR3 DNA sequence: TGTGCCAGCACCCCGACTAGCGGGAGGAATGAGCAGTTCTTC.

This clone occurred once. The V gene is TRBV10-1, the J gene TRBJ1-1; D not certain. CDR3 length: 14 residues. Germline assignment: CDR1 WNHNN and CDR2 SYGVQD (reference sequence). V was clipped by 6 bases and J by 4 bases, with 15 bases between them. The CDR3 DNA follows: TGCGCCAGCAGCTGGACCCGGGGAGGCACTGAAGCTTTCTTT. It codes for CASSWTRGGTEAFF.

The chain employs TRBV5-1 and TRBJ2-3, with D possibly matching TRBD2 (5 bases). CDR3 size: 15 residues. CDR1 and CDR2 (germline): SGHRS, YFSETQ. The V and J ends lost 0 bases and 6 bases respectively, with 14 bases between them. The CDR3 here is CASSLGSDQGDTQYF. The CDR3 DNA sequence: TGCGCCAGCAGCTTGGGTAGCGACCAAGGGGATACGCAGTATTTT.

This clone appeared many times. The CDR3 protein is CASSSSGGPTEAFF. As DNA, the CDR3 is TGTGCCAGCAGTTCGTCGGGGGGCCCCACTGAAGCTTTCTTT. This chain connects TRBV28 to TRBJ1-1; weak D call: TRBD1 (6 bases). Trimming cost V 4 bases and J 4 bases, with 13 bases left between them. Germline CDR1 MDHEN, CDR2 SYDVKM. The CDR3 runs to 14 residues.

The chain is built from TRBV2 and TRBJ1-3, with 8 nucleotides matching TRBD1. The CDR3 has 15 amino acids. Trimming removed 6 bases from V and 2 bases from J; junction bases left unmatched: 6. Germline CDR1 SNHLY, CDR2 FYNNEI. CDR3 in amino acids: CASSLTQGAGNTIYF. In nucleotides, the CDR3 is TGTGCCAGCAGCCTTACACAGGGGGCTGGAAACACCATATATTTT.

The CDR3 DNA reads TGTGCCAGCAGCACCCCCAGCGTACAGGGGGCGCTTCCAGAGACCCAGTACTTC. This encodes CASSTPSVQGALPETQYF. The chain couples TRBV7-9 to TRBJ2-5; 9 positions agree with TRBD1. Losses at the gene ends were 5 bases for V and 4 bases for J; bases not matched to a gene: 17. The CDR3 loop spans 18 amino acids. The V gene's germline CDR1 is SEHNR and CDR2 FQNEAQ (reference sequence).